Only a few counts were recorded for the clone carrying this T cell receptor (beta chain). Its matching antigen is unknown. The DNA is left out, because the CDR3 cannot be placed on it with certainty; the CDR3 is given as TCRdb lists it. CDR1 is MNHEY, CDR2 SMNVEV, per germline (reference sequence). The CDR3 adds up to 13 amino acids, both ends counted. The sample comes from a study of blood T cells in healthy people across ages. Study-wide background: There was about one barcoded beta molecule captured by template switching per two T cells.

Notes on the study in general: Higher diversity and more naive CD4+ cells were features of long-lived donors, compared to aged donors. Donor CMV status, an unknown factor, possibly confounded changes in expanded clonotypes.

Sample-barcoded 5' priming and a J-beta primer mix drove a second PCR of about 6 to 11 cycles. Each CDR3 protein is one row after TCRdb ran MiXCR on the 5' RACE reads. The sample shows fewer than 1,200,000 distinct CDR3 sequences, almost 25% of them seen only once. The same data also went into a second study, on T cells of mothers and their children.

This TCR derives from a girl aged 2 to 10 in good health. Material for sequencing was blood. The rearrangement joins TRBV27 to TRBJ1-4; TRBD1 was called by the table and not checked on the DNA. CDR3 sequence reads: CASSTSDREVLFF.